Listed below are T cell receptor beta chains from one sample, sequenced in a study of blood T cell repertoires in COVID-19. TCRdb keeps only in-frame clones here, not all; method: immunoSEQ multiplex PCR. The sample shows roughly 190,000 clones, around 95% of them seen only once. The sequencing sample was made of peripheral blood. The receptors come from a man under 40 with COVID-19, enrolled during active disease. CDR3s include the opening cysteine and the closing phenylalanine or tryptophan. Fields, in order: J gene, D gene, clone size, V gene, CDR3 DNA, CDR3 protein. The D gene is left open where the match is weak. Clone size is given for some rows only: seen once, a few or many times, or a class if the clone is expanded.

TRBJ2-2 | TRBD1 | . | TRBV7-7 | TGTGCCAGCAGCCCAGGCAGGGGGCGAGGAACCGGGGAGCTGTTTTTT | CASSPGRGRGTGELFF
TRBJ1-5 | . | medium-sized | TRBV18 | TGTGCCAGCTCGGCGGGACCGCGAGAAATATATAGCAATCAGCCCCAGCATTTT | CASSAGPREIYSNQPQHF
TRBJ2-5 | . | once | TRBV14 | TGTGCCAGCAGCCAAGAACGAGGCCTCCAAGAGACCCAGTACTTC | CASSQERGLQETQYF
TRBJ1-1 | TRBD1 | . | TRBV5-1 | TGCGCCAGCAGCTTGGGGGGCGGGACAGGGCCCCGGTTGACTGAAGCTTTCTTT | CASSLGGGTGPRLTEAFF
TRBJ2-2 | TRBD2 | . | TRBV10-1 | TGCGCCAGCAGTTTGCTAGCGGGGGCCGGGGCGAACACCGGGGAGCTGTTTTTT | CASSLLAGAGANTGELFF
TRBJ1-2 | . | . | TRBV30 | TGTGCCTGGTCAACAGGGTTTCATGGCTACACCTTC | CAWSTGFHGYTF
TRBJ2-3 | TRBD2 | . | TRBV11-3 | TGTGCCAGCAGCTTAGCGGGGGGGGCGGCAGATACGCAGTATTTT | CASSLAGGAADTQYF
TRBJ1-1 | . | . | TRBV6-6 | TGTGCCAGCAGCCCAGGCCCCAGGGAAAACACTGAAGCTTTCTTT | CASSPGPRENTEAFF
TRBJ1-4 | TRBD1 | . | TRBV6-6 | TGTGCCAGCAGATTGGGACAGAACAATGAAAAACTGTTTTTT | CASRLGQNNEKLFF
TRBJ2-5 | . | once | TRBV5-1 | TGCGCCAGCAGCTTGTCCTCCCGGGTCCAAGAGACCCAGTACTTC | CASSLSSRVQETQYF
TRBJ2-1 | . | . | TRBV5-1 | TGCGCCAGCAGCTTTTACGCCCGGGTGAATGAGCAGTTCTTC | CASSFYARVNEQFF
TRBJ1-2 | . | . | TRBV5-4 | TGTGCCAGCAGCTTCTTGGGGGGAGCTAACTATGGCTACACCTTC | CASSFLGGANYGYTF
TRBJ1-2 | . | . | TRBV21-1 | TGTGCCAGCACCAGGGACAGGGCGGACTATGGCTACACCTTC | CASTRDRADYGYTF
TRBJ1-6 | . | . | TRBV5-1 | TGCGCCAGCAGCTTGGAACAGTATAATTCACCCCTCCACTTT | CASSLEQYNSPLHF
TRBJ2-1 | . | . | TRBV4-1 | TGCGCCAGCAGCCAAGAATCGGCGGACAATGAGCAGTTCTTC | CASSQESADNEQFF
TRBJ2-5 | . | . | TRBV18 | TGTGCCAGCTCACCCACAGGGGAGACCCAGTACTTC | CASSPTGETQYF
TRBJ1-1 | . | . | TRBV27 | TGTGCCAGCAGTACCCTCAGGGGACAAAGTGGCGCTTTCTTT | CASSTLRGQSGAFF
TRBJ1-5 | . | . | TRBV5-1 | TGCGCCAGCAGCTTCGAGGGCCATCAGCCCCAGCATTTT | CASSFEGHQPQHF
TRBJ2-1 | TRBD2 | few | TRBV5-1 | TGCGCCAGCAAGCGGGGGGTCACATACAATGAGCAGTTCTTC | CASKRGVTYNEQFF
TRBJ2-6 | . | . | TRBV6-1 | TGTGCCAGCAGTGAAGCGTGGGTGGGAGGATCTGGGGCCAACGTCCTGACTTTC | CASSEAWVGGSGANVLTF
TRBJ2-3 | TRBD1 | . | TRBV4-1 | TGCGCCAGCAGCCGCGAGCCACCATCCGGACAGGGGACTAGCACAGATACGCAGTATTTT | CASSREPPSGQGTSTDTQYF
TRBJ2-7 | TRBD2 | . | TRBV4-1 | TGCGCCAGCAGCCAAACGGGACTAGCGGGGGACGAGCAGTACTTC | CASSQTGLAGDEQYF
TRBJ1-5 | . | . | TRBV28 | TGTGCCAGCAGTTCGGCGGGTAGCAATCAGCCCCAGCATTTT | CASSSAGSNQPQHF
TRBJ2-2 | . | . | TRBV6-6 | TGTGCCAGCAGTCGAACCCGGACAGAGCTAACGAACACCGGGGAGCTGTTTTTT | CASSRTRTELTNTGELFF
TRBJ2-1 | TRBD2 | . | TRBV2 | TGTGCCAGCAGTGAATTTCCGGGACTAGAAGTTTGGTCTGAGCAGTTCTTC | CASSEFPGLEVWSEQFF
TRBJ2-4 | . | few | TRBV10-1 | TGCGCCAGCAGCGAAACAGGGATTCGGGACATTCAGTACTTC | CASSETGIRDIQYF
TRBJ1-6 | . | . | TRBV10-3 | TGTGCCATCAGTGAGTCCTCGCGGAATAATTCACCCCTCCACTTT | CAISESSRNNSPLHF
TRBJ1-5 | . | . | TRBV19 | TGTGCCAGTAGTATAACAGAATATAGCAATCAGCCCCAGCATTTT | CASSITEYSNQPQHF
TRBJ2-1 | . | . | TRBV30 | TGTGCCTGGAGTGGGAGGGGTGAGCAGTTCTTC | CAWSGRGEQFF
TRBJ1-6 | TRBD1 | . | TRBV5-1 | TGCGCCAGCAGCTGGGGACAGGGGAGAAATTCACCCCTCCACTTT | CASSWGQGRNSPLHF
TRBJ2-3 | TRBD1 | . | TRBV7-3 | TGTGCCAGCAGCCCCAACCCTGGACAGGAAGGAACAGATACGCAGTATTTT | CASSPNPGQEGTDTQYF
TRBJ2-1 | . | . | TRBV13 | TGTGCCAGCAGCCCTCAGGGAGGAGGCTCCTACAATGAGCAGTTCTTC | CASSPQGGGSYNEQFF